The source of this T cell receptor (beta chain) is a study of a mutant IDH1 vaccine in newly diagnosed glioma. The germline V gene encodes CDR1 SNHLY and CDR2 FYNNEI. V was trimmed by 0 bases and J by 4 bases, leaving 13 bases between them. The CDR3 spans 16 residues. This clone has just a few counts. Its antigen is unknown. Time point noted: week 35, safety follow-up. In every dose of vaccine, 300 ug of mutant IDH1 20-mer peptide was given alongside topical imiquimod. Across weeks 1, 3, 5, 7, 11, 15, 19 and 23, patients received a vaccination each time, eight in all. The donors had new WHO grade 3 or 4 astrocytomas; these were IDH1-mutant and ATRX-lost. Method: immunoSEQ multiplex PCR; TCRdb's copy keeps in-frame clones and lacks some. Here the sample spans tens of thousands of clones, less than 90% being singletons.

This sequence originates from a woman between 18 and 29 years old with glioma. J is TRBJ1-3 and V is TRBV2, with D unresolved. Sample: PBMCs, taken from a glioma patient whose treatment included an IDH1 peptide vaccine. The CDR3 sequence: CASSEAPPQRGNTIYF. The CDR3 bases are TGTGCCAGCAGTGAAGCGCCACCTCAACGGGGAAACACCATATATTTT. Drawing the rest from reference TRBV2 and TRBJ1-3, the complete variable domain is EPEVTQTPSHQVTQMGQEVILRCVPISNHLYFYWYRQILGQKVEFLVSFYNNEISEKSEIFDDQFSVERPDGSNFTLKIRSTKLEDSAMYFCASSEAPPQRGNTIYFGEGSWLTVV.